This T cell receptor (beta chain) emerged from a study of blood T cell repertoires in COVID-19. Cohorts were based on clinical histories the participants reported. Assay used: immunoSEQ multiplex PCR; TCRdb lists only in-frame clones, some missing. In the table there are about 280,000 clones, roughly 80% of which are singletons. The TCR comes from a man in his forties who had been exposed to COVID-19. Sequencing was performed on PBMCs or T cells enriched from blood (not recorded which).

The CDR3 nucleotides read TGTGCCAGCAGTGACGGGGTCTATTCGGGCGATGAGCAGTTCTTC. As protein: CASSDGVYSGDEQFF. This chain connects TRBV6-1 to TRBJ2-1; possible D gene TRBD2, 5 bases. This CDR3 has 15 amino acids. V lost 3 bases and J 8 bases, leaving 17 bases between the germline ends. In germline, CDR1 is MNHNS, CDR2 SASEGT.